These 14 T cell receptor beta chains were sequenced from one sample in a study of blood T cells in healthy people across ages. Together with a sample-barcoded 5' primer, a J-beta primer mix was included in a second PCR lasting about 6 to 11 cycles. Each CDR3 protein gets one entry after TCRdb re-called the 5' RACE reads with MiXCR. The data contain approximately 1,700,000 distinct CDR3 sequences, approximately 39% of them singletons. Sequencing was performed on blood. Receptor source: a human donor in good health.

This chain's CDR3 is CASSLETGTSYSNQPQHF. CDR3 nucleotide sequence: TGTGCCAGCAGCTTGGAGACAGGGACTTCATATAGCAATCAGCCCCAGCATTTT. This chain uses TRBV7-7 with TRBJ1-5; TRBD1 agrees at 7 bases. The germline V gene has CDR1 SSHAT and CDR2 FNYEAQ (reference sequence). The CDR3 has 18 amino acids. J was trimmed by 0 bases and V by 3 bases; bases with no gene match: 11.

This clonotype came up a few times. CDR3 amino acids: CASKRTGGDRYTF. The DNA of the CDR3 is TGTGCCAGCAAAAGAACAGGGGGGGATCGCTACACCTTC. The J gene is TRBJ1-2, the V gene TRBV28; TRBD1 matches at 8 bases. Germline-derived CDR1 and CDR2 are MDHEN and SYDVKM. V gave up 7 bases and J gave up 9 bases; unmatched junction bases: 10. The CDR3 is made up of 13 amino acids.

The chain employs TRBV12-5 and TRBJ2-1, with 7 nucleotides matching TRBD2. Trimming took 6 bases from V and 5 from J; bases not matched to a gene: 7. The CDR3 loop spans 14 amino acids. Germline loops: CDR1 LGHNT, CDR2 FRNRAP. CDR3 coding DNA: TGTGCTAGTGGCCCTATCGGGGGGAACAATGAGCAGTTCTTC. Its translation: CASGPIGGNNEQFF.

This clonotype was seen a few times. This chain joins TRBV7-6 and TRBJ2-5, with TRBD2 identical over 7 bases. From germline, CDR1 is SGHVS and CDR2 FNYEAQ. Trimming took 2 bases from V and 0 from J; bases not matched to a gene: 9. This CDR3 region has 17 residues. In nucleotides, the CDR3 is TGTGCCAGCAGCTTACTTTTGGGGGGGGATTACCAAGAGACCCAGTACTTC. Amino acids: CASSLLLGGDYQETQYF.

V usage is TRBV12-3 or TRBV12-4 and J usage is TRBJ1-3; D is unresolved. This CDR3 has 15 residues. Trimming took off 3 bases at V and 0 bases at J, with 9 bases between the two ends. The CDR3 spells CASSLKSDSGNTIYF. DNA of the CDR3: TGTGCCAGCAGTTTGAAGTCAGACTCTGGAAACACCATATATTTT.

There are many counts of this clonotype. This chain connects TRBV29-1 to TRBJ2-7, with D tentatively TRBD1 (6 bases). The CDR3 has 14 amino acids. Between the trimmed V and J ends, which lost 3 bases and 6 bases, there was a span of 18 bases. Germline loops: CDR1 SQVTM, CDR2 ANQGSEA. In DNA form, the CDR3 reads TGCAGCGTTGAGTCCTGGACAGTGGACGGCGAGCAGTACTTC. Its protein product is CSVESWTVDGEQYF.

This clonotype was counted between two and nine times. The J gene is TRBJ2-1, the V gene TRBV20-1; tentative D call: TRBD2 (7 bases). The V gene's germline CDR1 is DFQATT and CDR2 SNEGSKA (reference sequence). The CDR3 runs to 14 residues. V gave up 6 bases and J gave up 3 bases, with 15 bases separating them. DNA for the CDR3: TGCAGTGCAATCGCGGGGGCTGGCTACAATGAGCAGTTCTTC. Protein product: CSAIAGAGYNEQFF.

This chain links TRBV27 with TRBJ1-2, with a possible D match to TRBD1 (6 bases). The CDR3 is made up of 14 amino acids. In germline, CDR1 is MNHEY, CDR2 SMNVEV (reference sequence). Trimming shortened V by 4 bases and J by 1 base, and 10 bases separated the two germline ends. CDR3 protein: CASSSDRFNYGYTF. CDR3 DNA sequence: TGTGCCAGCAGTTCCGACAGGTTTAACTATGGCTACACCTTC.

J is TRBJ2-5 and V is TRBV7-2; 8 bases map to TRBD1. V lost 5 bases, J lost 1 base, and 12 bases stayed unmatched. The germline gives CDR1 SGHTA, CDR2 FQGNSA. The CDR3 covers 17 residues. The CDR3 region is CASSIRTGFRAQETQYF. The DNA for the CDR3 is TGTGCCAGCAGCATTCGGACAGGGTTCAGAGCCCAAGAGACCCAGTACTTC.

This clonotype was counted between two and nine times. The chain is built from TRBV29-1 and TRBJ2-3, with D possibly TRBD2 on 6 matching bases. The CDR3 runs 16 residues. V lost 6 bases and J lost 0, with 19 bases in between. Germline values: CDR1 SQVTM, CDR2 ANQGSEA. CDR3 coding DNA: TGCAGCGTGGACACGCGGGGTCCGACTAGCACAGATACGCAGTATTTT. Residues: CSVDTRGPTSTDTQYF.

The chain combines TRBV4-2 with TRBJ1-4; D unclear. Trimming pared 0 bases from V and 4 bases from J, leaving 12 bases between. Germline CDR1 LGHNA, CDR2 YNFKEQ. This CDR3 spans 16 amino acids. The CDR3 DNA sequence: TGTGCCAGCAGCCAAGATAACGAACAGCGTAATGAAAAACTGTTTTTT. Translating it yields CASSQDNEQRNEKLFF.

The V and J genes are TRBV7-9 and TRBJ2-7, with no clear D. The germline V gene encodes CDR1 SEHNR and CDR2 FQNEAQ (reference sequence). The CDR3 is 14 residues long. V was trimmed by 0 bases and J by 6 bases, leaving 12 bases between them. The chain's CDR3 is CASSLAKVAPEQYF. The CDR3 DNA reads TGTGCCAGCAGCTTAGCGAAGGTAGCACCCGAGCAGTACTTC.

This chain uses TRBV29-1 with TRBJ2-3; possibly TRBD1 for D (6 bases). Germline V gene sequence: CDR1 SQVTM, CDR2 ANQGSEA. V was clipped by 1 base and J by 2 bases, with 10 bases between them. The CDR3 has 14 amino acids. The CDR3 DNA is TGCAGCGTTGAAGGGACAGCCCTCACAGATACGCAGTATTTT. Protein sequence: CSVEGTALTDTQYF.

This clonotype was observed a handful of times. This chain joins TRBV14 and TRBJ1-2; D might be TRBD1 (5 bases). The V end was cut by 4 bases, the J end by 8 bases, with 14 bases between. Germline CDR1 is SGHDN and CDR2 is FVKESK. The CDR3 has 13 amino acids. CDR3 region: CASSPFGGGGYTF. Written as DNA, the CDR3 is TGTGCCAGCAGCCCATTCGGGGGAGGGGGCTACACCTTC.